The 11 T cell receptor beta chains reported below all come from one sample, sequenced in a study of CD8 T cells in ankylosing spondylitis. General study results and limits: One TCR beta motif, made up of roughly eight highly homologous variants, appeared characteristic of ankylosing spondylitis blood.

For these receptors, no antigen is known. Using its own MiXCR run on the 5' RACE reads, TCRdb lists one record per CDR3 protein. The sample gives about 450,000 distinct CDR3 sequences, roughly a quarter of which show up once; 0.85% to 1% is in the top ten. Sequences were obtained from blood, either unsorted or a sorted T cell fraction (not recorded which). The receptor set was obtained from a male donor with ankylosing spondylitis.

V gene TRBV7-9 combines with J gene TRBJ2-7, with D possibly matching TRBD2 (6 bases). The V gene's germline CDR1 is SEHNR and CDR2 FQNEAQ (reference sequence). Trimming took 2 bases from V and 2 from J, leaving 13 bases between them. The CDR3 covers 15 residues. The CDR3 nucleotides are TGTGCCAGCAGCTTATCCGCTAGCGCCCCCTACGAGCAGTACGTC. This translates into CASSLSASAPYEQYV.

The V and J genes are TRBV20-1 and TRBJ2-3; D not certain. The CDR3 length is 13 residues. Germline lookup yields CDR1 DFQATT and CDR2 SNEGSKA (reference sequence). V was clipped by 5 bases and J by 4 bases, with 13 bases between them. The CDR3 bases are TGCAGTGCTCCGGCCAGCCCAGCAGATACGCAGTATTTT. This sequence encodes CSAPASPADTQYF.

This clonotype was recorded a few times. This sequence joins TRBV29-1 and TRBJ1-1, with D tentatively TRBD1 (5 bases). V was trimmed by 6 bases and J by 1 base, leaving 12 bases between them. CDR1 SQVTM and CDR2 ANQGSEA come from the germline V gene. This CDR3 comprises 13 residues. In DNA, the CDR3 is TGCAGCGTGGGCAGGGAAGAGAACACTGAAGCTTTCTTT. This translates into CSVGREENTEAFF.

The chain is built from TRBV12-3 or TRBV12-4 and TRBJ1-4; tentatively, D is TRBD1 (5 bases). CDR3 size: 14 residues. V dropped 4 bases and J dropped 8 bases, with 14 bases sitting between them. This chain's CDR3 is CASSSGGYWEKLFF. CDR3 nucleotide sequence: TGTGCCAGCAGTTCCGGGGGGTATTGGGAAAAACTGTTTTTT.

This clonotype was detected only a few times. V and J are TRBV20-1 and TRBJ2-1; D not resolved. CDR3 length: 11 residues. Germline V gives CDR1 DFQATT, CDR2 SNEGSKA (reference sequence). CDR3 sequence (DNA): TGCAGCGCCAACGGAGACAATGAGCAGTTCTTC. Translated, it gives CSANGDNEQFF.

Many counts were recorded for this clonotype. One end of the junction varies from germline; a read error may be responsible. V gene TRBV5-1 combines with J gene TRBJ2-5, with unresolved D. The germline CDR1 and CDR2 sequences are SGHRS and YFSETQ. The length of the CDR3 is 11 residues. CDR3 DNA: TGTGCCAGCAGTTTTTCAGAGACCCAGTACTTC. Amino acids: CASSFSETQYF.

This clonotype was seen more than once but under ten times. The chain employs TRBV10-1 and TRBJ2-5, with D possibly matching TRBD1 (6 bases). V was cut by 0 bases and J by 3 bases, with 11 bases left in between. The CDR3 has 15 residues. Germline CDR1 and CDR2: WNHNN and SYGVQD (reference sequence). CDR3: CASSESGTPKETQYF. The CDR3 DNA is TGCGCCAGCAGTGAGTCAGGGACACCTAAAGAGACCCAGTACTTC.

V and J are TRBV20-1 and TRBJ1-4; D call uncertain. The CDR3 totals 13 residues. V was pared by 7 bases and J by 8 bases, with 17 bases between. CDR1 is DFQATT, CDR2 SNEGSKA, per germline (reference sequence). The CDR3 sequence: CSVGVGVEEKLFF. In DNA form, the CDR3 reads TGCAGTGTTGGCGTCGGAGTAGAAGAAAAACTGTTTTTT.

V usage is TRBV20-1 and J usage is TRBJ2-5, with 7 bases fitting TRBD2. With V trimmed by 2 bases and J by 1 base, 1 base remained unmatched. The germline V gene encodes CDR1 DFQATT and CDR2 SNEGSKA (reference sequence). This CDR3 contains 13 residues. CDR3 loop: CSARRTSQETQYF. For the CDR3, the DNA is TGCAGTGCTAGAAGGACTAGCCAAGAGACCCAGTACTTC.

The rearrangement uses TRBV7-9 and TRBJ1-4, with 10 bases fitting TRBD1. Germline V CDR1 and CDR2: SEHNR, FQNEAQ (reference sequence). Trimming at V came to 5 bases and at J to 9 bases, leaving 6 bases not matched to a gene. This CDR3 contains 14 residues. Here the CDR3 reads CASSARDRGQKLFF. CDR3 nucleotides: TGTGCCAGCAGCGCCCGGGACAGGGGTCAAAAACTGTTTTTT.

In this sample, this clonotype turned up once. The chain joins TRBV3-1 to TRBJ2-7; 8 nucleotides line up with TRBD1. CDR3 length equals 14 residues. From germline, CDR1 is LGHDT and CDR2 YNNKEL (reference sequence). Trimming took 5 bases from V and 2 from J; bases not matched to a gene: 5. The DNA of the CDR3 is TGTGCCAGCAGCTACTGGACAGGGCCCTACGAGCAGTACTTC. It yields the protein CASSYWTGPYEQYF.